This TCR beta chain was recorded in a study of OX40 agonist ivuxolimab in advanced cancers. Whole-study findings and limits: Compared with CD4+, CD8+ T cells on average had more expanded clones. Blood T cells, both CD4+ and CD8+, expanded clonally by week 6 at 0.1 to 3.0 mg/kg.

The V end lost 8 bases, the J end lost 4 bases, and 16 bases lay between the germline ends. CDR3 length equals 14 residues. CDR1 and CDR2 from the germline V gene are LNHDA and SQIVND (reference sequence). TCRdb keeps only in-frame clones here, not all; method: immunoSEQ multiplex PCR. This table has tens of thousands of clones, approximately 89% appearing once. Concerning this clone: Its antigen remains unidentified.

This chain uses TRBV19 with TRBJ2-3, with D perhaps assigned TRBD1 or TRBD2 (5 bases each). The sequence was collected from an adult with an advanced solid tumor such as melanoma, head and neck, liver or kidney cancer. The sample consisted of CD4+ or CD8+ T cells sorted from blood, taken in a trial of the OX40 agonist ivuxolimab. The CDR3 nucleotides are TGTGCCAGTCGCCCCCGGGACGGCCCAGATACGCAGTATTTT. Encoded protein: CASRPRDGPDTQYF.